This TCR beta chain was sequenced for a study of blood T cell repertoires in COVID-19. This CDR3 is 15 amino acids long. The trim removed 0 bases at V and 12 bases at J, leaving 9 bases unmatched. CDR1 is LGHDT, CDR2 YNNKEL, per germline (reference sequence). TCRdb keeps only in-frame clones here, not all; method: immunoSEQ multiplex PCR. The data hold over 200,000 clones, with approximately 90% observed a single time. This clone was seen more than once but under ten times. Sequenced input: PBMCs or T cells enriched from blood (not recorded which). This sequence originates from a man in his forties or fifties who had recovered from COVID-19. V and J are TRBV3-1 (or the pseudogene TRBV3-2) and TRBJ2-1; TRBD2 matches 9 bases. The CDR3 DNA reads TGTGCCAGCAGCCAAGATTCCAGCGGGGGGAATCGGCAGTTCTTC. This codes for CASSQDSSGGNRQFF.